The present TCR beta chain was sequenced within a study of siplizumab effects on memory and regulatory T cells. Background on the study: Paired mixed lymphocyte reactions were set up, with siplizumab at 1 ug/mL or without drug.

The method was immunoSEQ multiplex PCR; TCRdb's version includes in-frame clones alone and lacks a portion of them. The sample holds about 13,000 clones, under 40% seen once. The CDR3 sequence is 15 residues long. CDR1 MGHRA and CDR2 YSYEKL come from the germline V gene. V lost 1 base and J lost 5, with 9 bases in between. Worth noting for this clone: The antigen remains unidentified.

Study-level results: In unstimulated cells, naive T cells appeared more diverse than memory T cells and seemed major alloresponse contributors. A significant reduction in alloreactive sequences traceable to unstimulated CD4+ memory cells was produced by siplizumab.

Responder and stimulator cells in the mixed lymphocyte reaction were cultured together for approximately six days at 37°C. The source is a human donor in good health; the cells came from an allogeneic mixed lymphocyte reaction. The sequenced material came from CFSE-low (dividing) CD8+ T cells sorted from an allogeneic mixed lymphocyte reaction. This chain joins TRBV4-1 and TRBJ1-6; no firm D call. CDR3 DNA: TGCGCCAGCAGCCAAGTCTCGTTGGATAATTCACCCCTCCACTTT. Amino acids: CASSQVSLDNSPLHF.